The 27 T cell receptor beta chains below were found in one sample sequenced in a study of cytomegalovirus exposure and HLA in healthy donors. PCR amplification relied on 60 Vbeta primers (plus 13 Jbeta primers). The data were produced by immunoSEQ multiplex PCR, yet TCRdb's version contains in-frame clones alone and is incomplete. Of under 150,000 clones listed, over 65% are singletons. Input material: PBMCs. The origin of the receptors is a woman aged 18 to 35 in good health and CMV-seronegative.

The chain joins TRBV7-9 to TRBJ2-2; no firm D call. This CDR3 spans 14 amino acids. Germline lookup yields CDR1 SEHNR and CDR2 FQNEAQ (reference sequence). Trimming shortened V by 5 bases and J by 4 bases, and 11 bases separated the two germline ends. CDR3 protein: CASSLTISTGELFF. The DNA for the CDR3 is TGTGCCAGCAGCCTCACCATTAGCACCGGGGAGCTGTTTTTT.

The chain employs TRBV7-2 and TRBJ2-1, with D possibly matching TRBD2 (6 bases). Per the germline V gene, CDR1 is SGHTA and CDR2 is FQGNSA. V was trimmed by 0 bases and J by 2 bases, leaving 11 bases between them. This CDR3 contains 16 residues. CDR3 sequence: CASSLARGTPYNEQFF. CDR3 in DNA: TGTGCCAGCAGCTTAGCGCGGGGCACCCCCTACAATGAGCAGTTCTTC.

This clone was observed once. The gene calls are TRBV29-1 and TRBJ1-2, with 10 bases matching TRBD1. CDR3 length: 15 amino acids. Germline-derived CDR1 and CDR2 are SQVTM and ANQGSEA. J was trimmed by 4 bases and V by 3 bases; bases with no gene match: 8. The CDR3 nucleotides read TGCAGCGTTGACCCCGGGACAGGGGAGAGCTATGGCTACACCTTC. It yields the protein CSVDPGTGESYGYTF.

J is TRBJ2-1 and V is TRBV7-9; 8 bases map to TRBD1. The J segment lost 8 bases and the V segment lost 8 bases, leaving 5 bases of the junction unmatched. The CDR3 runs to 12 residues. Germline assignment: CDR1 SEHNR and CDR2 FQNEAQ (reference sequence). The DNA for the CDR3 is TGTGCCAGCTCCCAGACAGGGGATGAGCAGTTCTTC. Protein product: CASSQTGDEQFF. The full variable domain, completed using reference TRBV7-9 and TRBJ2-1, is DTGVSQNPRHKITKRGQNVTFRCDPISEHNRLYWYRQTLGQGPEFLTYFQNEAQLEKSRLLSDRFSAERPKGSFSTLEIQRTEQGDSAMYLCASSQTGDEQFFGPGTRLTVL.

The CDR3 loop reads CASSPIYGNTEAFF. CDR3 nucleotides: TGTGCCAGCTCACCAATTTACGGGAACACTGAAGCTTTCTTT. This chain joins TRBV18 and TRBJ1-1, with no clear D. This CDR3 is 14 amino acids long. The germline CDR1 and CDR2 sequences are KGHSH and LQKENI. V shed 2 bases and J shed 1 base, with 8 bases lying between them.

This chain joins TRBV6-5 and TRBJ1-1, with D possibly being TRBD1 (5 bases). Trimming left V 3 bases short and J 1 base short, with 9 bases between. The CDR3 extends over 14 amino acids. The germline V gene has CDR1 MNHEY and CDR2 SVGAGI. In DNA, the CDR3 is TGTGCCAGCAGTTATGGGGACTCGAACACTGAAGCTTTCTTT. This encodes CASSYGDSNTEAFF.

The chain uses TRBV7-2 and TRBJ2-1; the match to TRBD2 covers 12 bases. The CDR3 contains 16 residues. CDR1 is SGHTA and CDR2 is FQGNSA in the germline V gene. Unmatched junction bases numbered 5, after V lost 2 bases and J lost 6 bases. The CDR3 sequence is CASSLTTSGSANEQFF. CDR3 bases: TGTGCCAGCAGCTTAACGACTAGCGGGAGCGCCAATGAGCAGTTCTTC.

This clone was observed a handful of times. The genes are TRBV29-1 and TRBJ1-2; D uncertain. The V gene lost 7 bases and the J gene lost 0 bases, with 6 bases spanning the gap. From germline, CDR1 is SQVTM and CDR2 ANQGSEA. The CDR3 spans 11 residues. CDR3 residues: CSASANYGYTF. The CDR3 DNA reads as TGCAGCGCCTCAGCTAACTATGGCTACACCTTC.

This clone has just a few counts. The chain combines TRBV7-2 with TRBJ1-2; D may be TRBD1 (5 bases). The V and J ends lost 5 bases and 4 bases respectively, with 14 bases between them. Per germline, CDR1 SGHTA and CDR2 FQGNSA. The CDR3 spans 14 residues. The CDR3 loop is CASSLSTVAYGYTF. As DNA, the CDR3 is TGTGCCAGCAGCCTATCGACAGTCGCCTATGGCTACACCTTC.

This chain's CDR3 is CATSREGGRDEQYF. The CDR3 bases are TGTGCCACCAGCAGAGAGGGAGGGCGGGATGAGCAGTACTTC. The chain combines TRBV15 with TRBJ2-7, with 7 bases lining up with TRBD2. Germline V lookup: CDR1 LNHNV, CDR2 YYDKDF (reference sequence). The V segment lost 0 bases and the J segment 7 bases; nucleotides outside the gene matches: 6. CDR3 size: 14 residues. The variable domain in full, with the rest retrieved from reference TRBV15 and TRBJ2-7, is DAMVIQNPRYQVTQFGKPVTLSCSQTLNHNVMYWYQQKSSQAPKLLFHYYDKDFNNEADTPDNFQSRRPNTSFCFLDIRSPGLGDTAMYLCATSREGGRDEQYFGPGTRLTVT.

This clone was recorded a few times. The CDR3 bases are TGTGCCAGCAGTTTCGGCCCTCAGGGGGCTTTGACTGAAGCTTTCTTT. This codes for CASSFGPQGALTEAFF. V gene TRBV27 combines with J gene TRBJ1-1, with 8 bases matching TRBD1. There are 16 residues in the CDR3. V lost 3 bases to trimming and J lost 5 bases; unmatched junction nucleotides: 11. Germline V gives CDR1 MNHEY, CDR2 SMNVEV (reference sequence).

This clone has more than one count but fewer than ten. CDR3 protein: CASVQGPWTEAFF. CDR3 coding DNA: TGTGCCAGCGTACAGGGTCCTTGGACTGAAGCTTTCTTT. The gene calls are TRBV2 and TRBJ1-1, with D perhaps matching TRBD1 (6 bases). This CDR3 has 13 amino acids. Trimming removed 8 bases at V and 5 bases at J, with 15 bases between. Germline CDR1 and CDR2: SNHLY and FYNNEI.

The J gene is TRBJ1-2, the V gene TRBV4-3; 8 bases agree with TRBD1. The junction had 6 bases not matched to a gene; V was cut back by 0 bases and J by 6 bases. This CDR3 is built from 15 residues. Germline CDR1 LGHNA, CDR2 YSLEER. The CDR3 coding sequence is TGCGCCAGCAGCCAAGATATGGCAGGGGGCAATGGCTACACCTTC. This sequence encodes CASSQDMAGGNGYTF.

This sequence joins TRBV11-2 and TRBJ2-1; 9 nucleotides agree with TRBD1. Germline V gene sequence: CDR1 SGHAT, CDR2 FQNNGV. The V gene end was trimmed by 5 bases and the J gene end by 8 bases; junction bases not matched to a gene: 13. CDR3 length equals 16 residues. Here the CDR3 reads CASSPSLGTGMDEQFF. The CDR3 DNA sequence: TGTGCCAGCAGCCCCTCGTTAGGGACAGGGATGGATGAGCAGTTCTTC.

The chain has TRBV7-9 and TRBJ1-2; perhaps TRBD1 as D (6 bases). The CDR3 has 14 residues. Germline V gene sequence: CDR1 SEHNR, CDR2 FQNEAQ (reference sequence). V was trimmed by 0 bases and J by 4 bases, leaving 9 bases between them. In DNA form, the CDR3 reads TGTGCCAGCAGCTTAGCGGCAGGGGTCTATGGCTACACCTTC. Translation: CASSLAAGVYGYTF.

This chain joins TRBV5-5 and TRBJ2-7; D may be TRBD2 (5 bases). The CDR3 covers 14 residues. CDR1 is SGHKS, CDR2 YYEKEE, per germline (reference sequence). V was pared by 0 bases and J by 1 base, with 8 bases between. The CDR3, as DNA: TGTGCCAGCAGCTTGGCGGGAAGTTCCTACGAGCAGTACTTC. Translating gives CASSLAGSSYEQYF. The entire variable domain, with the rest obtained from reference TRBV5-5 and TRBJ2-7, is as follows: DAGVTQSPTHLIKTRGQQVTLRCSPISGHKSVSWYQQVLGQGPQFIFQYYEKEERGRGNFPDRFSARQFPNYSSELNVNALLLGDSALYLCASSLAGSSYEQYFGPGTRLTVT.

The rearrangement uses TRBV7-9 and TRBJ2-7, with 7 positions matching TRBD1. Germline CDR1 and CDR2: SEHNR and FQNEAQ (reference sequence). V shed 5 bases and J 9 bases; nucleotides not matched to a gene: 7. This CDR3 contains 12 residues. This CDR3 reads CASSATGDGQYF. CDR3 DNA: TGTGCCAGCAGCGCTACAGGGGATGGGCAGTACTTC.

In nucleotides, the CDR3 is TGTGCCAGCAGTTTAACAGGTCAAAGGGGGAATGAGCAGTTCTTC. Its protein product is CASSLTGQRGNEQFF. J is TRBJ2-1 and V is TRBV28; D perhaps matches TRBD1 (6 bases). Germline V CDR1 and CDR2: MDHEN, SYDVKM. V was cut by 2 bases and J by 7 bases, with 15 bases left in between. This CDR3 contains 15 residues.

The chain combines TRBV6-5 with TRBJ1-1, with D hard to call. The CDR3 length is 16 residues. CDR1 and CDR2 from the germline V gene are MNHEY and SVGAGI. Trimming took off 0 bases at V and 1 base at J, with 12 bases between the two ends. CDR3 DNA: TGTGCCAGCAGTTACTCGATTCGTCTAGGGAACACTGAAGCTTTCTTT. Translation: CASSYSIRLGNTEAFF.

The gene calls are TRBV25-1 and TRBJ2-3, with D uncertain. The V end was cut by 3 bases, the J end by 2 bases, with 6 bases between. This CDR3 contains 13 residues. The V gene's germline CDR1 is MGHDK and CDR2 SYGVNS. CDR3 residues: CASSDRSTDTQYF. The DNA for the CDR3 is TGTGCCAGCAGTGACAGATCCACAGATACGCAGTATTTT.

This sequence joins TRBV6-1 and TRBJ2-7; D is undetermined. Trimming cost V 2 bases and J 3 bases, with 11 bases left between them. The CDR3 sequence is 14 residues long. Looked up from germline, CDR1 is MNHNS and CDR2 is SASEGT. The CDR3 here is CASSEPRGSYEQYV. The DNA for the CDR3 is TGTGCCAGCAGTGAACCTCGCGGCAGCTACGAGCAGTACGTC.

This chain links TRBV7-2 with TRBJ1-2; 7 nucleotides match TRBD1. The CDR3 runs to 14 residues. With V trimmed by 4 bases and J by 3 bases, 5 bases remained unmatched. In germline, CDR1 is SGHTA, CDR2 FQGNSA. The CDR3 sequence: CASSYLQGDYGYTF. As DNA, the CDR3 is TGTGCCAGCAGCTACCTGCAGGGGGACTATGGCTACACCTTC.

The genes are TRBV28 and TRBJ2-2; no firm D call. V shed 3 bases and J shed 0 bases, with 8 bases lying between them. The germline CDR1 and CDR2 sequences are MDHEN and SYDVKM. The CDR3 loop spans 15 amino acids. The CDR3 spells CASSFVGANTGELFF. The CDR3, as DNA: TGTGCCAGCAGTTTCGTGGGCGCGAACACCGGGGAGCTGTTTTTT.

This chain uses TRBV27 with TRBJ1-4; D gene uncertain. The CDR3 sequence is 15 residues long. From germline, CDR1 is MNHEY and CDR2 SMNVEV (reference sequence). V dropped 2 bases and J dropped 0 bases, with 7 bases sitting between them. CDR3 region: CASSLNTATNEKLFF. The DNA for the CDR3 is TGTGCCAGCAGTTTAAACACAGCAACTAATGAAAAACTGTTTTTT.

This chain uses TRBV7-9 with TRBJ1-1, with TRBD1 identical over 9 bases. Unmatched junction bases numbered 10, after V lost 7 bases and J lost 4 bases. The CDR3 covers 15 residues. Per the germline V gene, CDR1 is SEHNR and CDR2 is FQNEAQ (reference sequence). The CDR3 loop is CASTLGDRAFTEAFF. In nucleotides, the CDR3 is TGTGCCAGCACCCTGGGGGACAGGGCATTCACTGAAGCTTTCTTT. Using reference TRBV7-9 and TRBJ1-1 for the parts outside the CDR3, the full variable domain is DTGVSQNPRHKITKRGQNVTFRCDPISEHNRLYWYRQTLGQGPEFLTYFQNEAQLEKSRLLSDRFSAERPKGSFSTLEIQRTEQGDSAMYLCASTLGDRAFTEAFFGQGTRLTVV.

In nucleotides, the CDR3 is TGTGCCAGCAGCCCCTCTGGGACTCAAAGGAGGGAAGCTTTCTTT. It yields the protein CASSPSGTQRREAFF. The chain employs TRBV11-3 and TRBJ1-1, with a possible D match to TRBD1 (5 bases). Germline-derived CDR1 and CDR2 are SGHNT and YENEEA. The CDR3 is 15 residues long. V shed 5 bases and J shed 8 bases, with 21 bases lying between them.

J is TRBJ2-2 and V is TRBV5-1; 8 bases are shared with TRBD2. Germline V CDR1 and CDR2: SGHRS, YFSETQ. This CDR3 comprises 17 residues. Trimming cost V 0 bases and J 2 bases; bases outside gene matches: 6. The CDR3 loop reads CASSLAGRTSNTGELFF. DNA for the CDR3: TGCGCCAGCAGCTTGGCCGGGAGGACTAGCAACACCGGGGAGCTGTTTTTT.